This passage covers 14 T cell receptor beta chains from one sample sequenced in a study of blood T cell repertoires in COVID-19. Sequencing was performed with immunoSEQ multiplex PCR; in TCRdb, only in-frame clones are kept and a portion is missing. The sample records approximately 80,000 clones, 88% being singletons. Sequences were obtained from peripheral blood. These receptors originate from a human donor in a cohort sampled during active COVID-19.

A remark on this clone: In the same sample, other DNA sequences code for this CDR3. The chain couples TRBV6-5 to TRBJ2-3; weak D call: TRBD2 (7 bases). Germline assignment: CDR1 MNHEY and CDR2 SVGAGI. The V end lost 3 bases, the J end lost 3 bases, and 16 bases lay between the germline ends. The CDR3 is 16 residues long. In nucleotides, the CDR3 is TGTGCCAGCAGTTATGACGGGGGGCGTCGGACAGATACGCAGTATTTT. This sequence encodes CASSYDGGRRTDTQYF.

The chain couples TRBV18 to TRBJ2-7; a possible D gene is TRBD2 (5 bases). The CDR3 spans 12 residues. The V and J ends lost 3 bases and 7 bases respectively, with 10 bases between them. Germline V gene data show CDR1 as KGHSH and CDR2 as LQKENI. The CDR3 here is CASSPFPGEQYF. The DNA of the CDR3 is TGTGCCAGCTCACCTTTTCCGGGGGAGCAGTACTTC.

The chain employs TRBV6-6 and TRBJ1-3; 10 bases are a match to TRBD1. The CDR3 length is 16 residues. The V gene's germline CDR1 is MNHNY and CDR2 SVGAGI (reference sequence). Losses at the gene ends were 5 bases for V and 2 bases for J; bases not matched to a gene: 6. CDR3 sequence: CASSIKTGGTGNTIYF. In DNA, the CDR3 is TGTGCCAGCAGTATTAAGACAGGGGGCACTGGAAACACCATATATTTT.

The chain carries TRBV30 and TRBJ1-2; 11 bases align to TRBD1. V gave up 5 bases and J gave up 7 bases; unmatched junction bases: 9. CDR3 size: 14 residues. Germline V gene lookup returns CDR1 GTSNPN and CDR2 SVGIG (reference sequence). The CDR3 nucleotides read TGTGCCTGGGGACAGGGGGCTTTTATCCCTGGCTACACCTTC. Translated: CAWGQGAFIPGYTF.

The CDR3 here is CASSSGLVGELFF. The CDR3 DNA follows: TGTGCCAGCAGCTCCGGACTAGTCGGGGAGCTGTTTTTT. The chain links TRBV11-2 to TRBJ2-2, with 7 bases identical to TRBD2. This CDR3 comprises 13 residues. Trimming took 4 bases from V and 7 from J; bases not matched to a gene: 3. Germline CDR1 reads SGHAT; CDR2 reads FQNNGV.

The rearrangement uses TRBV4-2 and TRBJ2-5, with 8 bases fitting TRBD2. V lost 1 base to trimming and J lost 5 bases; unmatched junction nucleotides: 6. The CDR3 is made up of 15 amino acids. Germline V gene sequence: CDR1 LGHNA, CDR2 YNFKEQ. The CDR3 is CASSQVGTRRETQYF. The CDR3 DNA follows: TGTGCCAGCAGCCAAGTTGGGACTAGAAGGGAGACCCAGTACTTC.

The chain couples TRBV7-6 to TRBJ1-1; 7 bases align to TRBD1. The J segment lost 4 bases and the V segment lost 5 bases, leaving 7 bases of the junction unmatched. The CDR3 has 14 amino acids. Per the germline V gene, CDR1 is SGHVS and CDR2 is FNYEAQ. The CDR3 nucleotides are TGTGCCAGCAGCCAGAGACAGGGTCCCACTGAAGCTTTCTTT. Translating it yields CASSQRQGPTEAFF.

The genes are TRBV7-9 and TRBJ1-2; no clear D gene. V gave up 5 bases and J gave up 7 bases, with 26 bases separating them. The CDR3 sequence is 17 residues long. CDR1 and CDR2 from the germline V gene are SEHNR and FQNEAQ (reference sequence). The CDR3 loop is CASSPTAGRTESFGYTF. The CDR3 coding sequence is TGTGCCAGCAGCCCAACGGCGGGTCGGACGGAGTCTTTTGGCTACACCTTC.

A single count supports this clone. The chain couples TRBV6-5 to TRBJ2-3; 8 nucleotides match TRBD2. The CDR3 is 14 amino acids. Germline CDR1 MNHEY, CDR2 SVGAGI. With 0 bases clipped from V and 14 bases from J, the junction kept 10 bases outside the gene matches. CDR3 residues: CASSYSSTAGGLYF. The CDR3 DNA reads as TGTGCCAGCAGTTACTCGTCAACCGCGGGGGGTCTGTATTTT.

In DNA form, the CDR3 reads TGTGCCAGCAGCTTAGTCCCCCAGTACCAAGAGACCCAGTACTTC. Its protein product is CASSLVPQYQETQYF. V gene TRBV7-2 combines with J gene TRBJ2-5; D is uncertain. Trimming removed 1 base from V and 0 bases from J, with 9 bases in between. The germline CDR1 and CDR2 sequences are SGHTA and FQGNSA. The CDR3 totals 15 residues.

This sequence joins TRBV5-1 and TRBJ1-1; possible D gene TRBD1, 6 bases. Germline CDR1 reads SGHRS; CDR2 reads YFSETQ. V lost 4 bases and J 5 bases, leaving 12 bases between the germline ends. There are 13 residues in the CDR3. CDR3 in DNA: TGCGCCAGCAGCCCGGAGGGGGGGACTGAAGCTTTCTTT. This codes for CASSPEGGTEAFF.

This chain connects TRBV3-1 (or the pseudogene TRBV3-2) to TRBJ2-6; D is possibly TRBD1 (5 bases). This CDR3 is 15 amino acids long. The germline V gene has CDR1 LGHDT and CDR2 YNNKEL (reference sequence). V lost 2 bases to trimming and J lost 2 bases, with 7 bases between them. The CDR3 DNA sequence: TGTGCCAGCAGCCAAAGGGGCGCTGGGGCCAACGTCCTGACTTTC. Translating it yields CASSQRGAGANVLTF.

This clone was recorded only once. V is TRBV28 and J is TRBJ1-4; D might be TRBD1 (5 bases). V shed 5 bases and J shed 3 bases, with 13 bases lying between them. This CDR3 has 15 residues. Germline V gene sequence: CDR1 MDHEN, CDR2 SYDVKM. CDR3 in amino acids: CASSRSGVPNEKLFF. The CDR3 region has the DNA TGTGCCAGCAGTAGGTCGGGGGTTCCTAATGAAAAACTGTTTTTT.

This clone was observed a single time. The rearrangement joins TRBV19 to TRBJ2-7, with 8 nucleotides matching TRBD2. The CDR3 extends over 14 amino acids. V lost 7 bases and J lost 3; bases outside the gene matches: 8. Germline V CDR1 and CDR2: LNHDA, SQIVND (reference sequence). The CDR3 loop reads CASKQRAGDYEQYF. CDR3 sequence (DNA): TGTGCCAGTAAACAAAGAGCGGGGGACTACGAGCAGTACTTC.